These T cell receptor beta chains were read from a single sample in a study of CD8+ T cells in alopecia areata. The table came from immunoSEQ multiplex PCR; TCRdb's copy has only in-frame clones and leaves some out. The repertoire consists of more than 200,000 clones, with approximately 65% occurring once and the leading ten covering 1% to 1.5%. The sample here was CD4+ T cells sorted from blood, taken at week 44, from a patient treated with tofacitinib. These receptors were obtained from a human donor with alopecia areata. Each CDR3 is given with its conserved first and last residue. The order of the fields is V gene, D gene, J gene, clone size, CDR3 protein, CDR3 DNA. D genes are given only for firm matches. Not every row has a clone size; where given, it reads once, few, many or a size class.

>TRBV19|NA|TRBJ2-5|NA
CASSRGTSKTQYF
TGTGCCAGTAGTAGAGGGACCTCCAAGACCCAGTACTTC
>TRBV7-2|TRBD1|TRBJ2-2|many
CASSRTGGHTGELFF
TGTGCCAGCAGCCGTACAGGGGGACACACCGGGGAGCTGTTTTTT
>TRBV5-6|NA|TRBJ2-5|NA
CASSLVWGAQETQYF
TGTGCCAGCAGCTTGGTATGGGGAGCGCAAGAGACCCAGTACTTC
>TRBV5-1|TRBD2|TRBJ2-1|NA
CASHSGGANEQFF
TGCGCCAGCCATAGCGGGGGGGCCAATGAGCAGTTCTTC
>TRBV4-2|TRBD1|TRBJ1-5|NA
CASSQGGQGHQPQHF
TGTGCCAGCAGCCAAGGGGGACAGGGTCATCAGCCCCAGCATTTT
>TRBV29-1|NA|TRBJ2-6|NA
CSVDLGSGANVLTF
TGCAGCGTTGACCTTGGATCTGGGGCCAACGTCCTGACTTTC
>TRBV29-1|NA|TRBJ1-2|NA
CSVFRLRRGAYGYTF
TGCAGCGTCTTTCGGTTGAGGCGGGGGGCCTATGGCTACACCTTC
>TRBV27|NA|TRBJ1-2|NA
CASSDLQNSRGYTF
TGTGCCAGCAGTGACCTTCAAAATTCTCGTGGCTACACCTTC
>TRBV5-6|NA|TRBJ2-6|few
CASSLRGTGANVLTF
TGTGCCAGCAGCTTACGAGGAACCGGGGCCAACGTCCTGACTTTC
>TRBV6-5|NA|TRBJ1-2|NA
CASSTPTSYGYTF
TGTGCCAGCAGTACCCCGACAAGCTATGGCTACACCTTC
>TRBV30|TRBD1|TRBJ1-6|few
CAWVDRGDSPLHF
TGTGCCTGGGTAGACAGGGGAGATTCACCCCTCCACTTT